Shown below are 14 T cell receptor beta chains from a single sample sequenced in a study of T cell changes during pregnancy in multiple sclerosis. Sequencing used immunoSEQ multiplex PCR; TCRdb keeps in-frame clones, though not all of them. Among about 40,000 clones listed, around 94% were seen once. This specimen was peripheral blood, taken in the third trimester of pregnancy. These TCRs come from a female donor with multiple sclerosis, enrolled in a pregnancy study.

The chain carries TRBV27 and TRBJ2-7, with 7 bases fitting TRBD2. Germline CDR1 and CDR2: MNHEY and SMNVEV (reference sequence). V trimming: 6 bases; J trimming: 2 bases; junction bases outside the gene matches: 10. The CDR3 consists of 15 residues. CDR3: CASSHSGYNPYEQYF. CDR3 DNA sequence: TGTGCCAGCAGCCATAGCGGGTACAACCCCTACGAGCAGTACTTC.

The chain is built from TRBV28 and TRBJ2-7, with TRBD1 matching 8 bases. The CDR3 spans 15 residues. V was clipped by 4 bases and J by 0 bases; unmatched bases: 5. The germline gives CDR1 MDHEN, CDR2 SYDVKM. CDR3 coding DNA: TGTGCCAGCAGTTCACGGACAGGGAACTCCTACGAGCAGTACTTC. It is translated as CASSSRTGNSYEQYF.

V usage is TRBV30 and J usage is TRBJ2-1, with D possibly being TRBD1 (5 bases). CDR3 size: 13 residues. Germline V gene lookup returns CDR1 GTSNPN and CDR2 SVGIG (reference sequence). The ends were cut back, 6 bases at V and 4 bases at J, with 13 bases in the middle. This chain's CDR3 is CACPTRVYNEQFF. CDR3 sequence (DNA): TGTGCCTGCCCTACCAGGGTTTACAATGAGCAGTTCTTC.

The genes are TRBV6-5 and TRBJ1-3; D is unclear. Germline V gene data show CDR1 as MNHEY and CDR2 as SVGAGI. Trimming removed 7 bases from V and 1 base from J, with 5 bases in between. This CDR3 comprises 12 residues. DNA of the CDR3: TGTGCCAGCATCGGGTCTGGAAACACCATATATTTT. It codes for CASIGSGNTIYF.

The V call is TRBV7-3, the J call TRBJ2-5; 9 bases agree with TRBD2. Germline-derived CDR1 and CDR2 are SGHTA and FQGTGA. The CDR3 consists of 16 residues. The ends lost 1 base at V and 5 bases at J; junction bases unmatched: 8. The CDR3 spells CASSLSAGGPGETQYF. The DNA of the CDR3 is TGTGCCAGCAGCTTAAGCGCGGGAGGGCCAGGCGAGACCCAGTACTTC.

The sample holds one count of this clone. The J gene is TRBJ2-5, the V gene TRBV5-1; 12 bases agree with TRBD2. With the DNA end fitting TRBJ2-7 better, the J assignment may be wrong. There are 17 residues in the CDR3. From germline, CDR1 is SGHRS and CDR2 YFSETQ. CDR3 loop: CASSLGRASGGAYEQYF. In nucleotides, the CDR3 is TGCGCCAGCAGCTTGGGCAGGGCTAGCGGGGGGGCGTACGAGCAGTACTTC.

Note on this clone: A junction boundary mismatches the germline segment, possibly from a read error. The chain carries TRBV7-9 and TRBJ2-2, with 10 bases aligning to TRBD2. The germline gives CDR1 SEHNR, CDR2 FQNEAQ (reference sequence). The CDR3 loop spans 14 amino acids. Here the CDR3 DNA reads TGTGCCAGCAGCCTAGCGGGAGACACCGGGGAGCTGTTTTTT. This gives the protein CASSLAGDTGELFF.

V and J are TRBV18 and TRBJ2-3; 8 nucleotides line up with TRBD2. The germline gives CDR1 KGHSH, CDR2 LQKENI. The CDR3 loop spans 14 amino acids. Trimming removed 8 bases from V and 4 bases from J; junction bases left unmatched: 8. CDR3 DNA: TGTGCCAGCAGGCCGGGACTAGGTGCAGATACGCAGTATTTT. Translated, it gives CASRPGLGADTQYF.

V gene TRBV6-5 combines with J gene TRBJ2-2, with a possible D match to TRBD2 (6 bases). Per the germline V gene, CDR1 is MNHEY and CDR2 is SVGAGI. Between the trimmed V and J ends, which lost 8 bases and 5 bases, there was a span of 15 bases. The CDR3 is 14 residues long. The CDR3 here is CASRAGTLTGELFF. The CDR3 DNA reads as TGTGCCAGCCGCGCAGGGACTCTTACCGGGGAGCTGTTTTTT.

This clone was found once. The chain employs TRBV9 and TRBJ1-3, with 9 bases lining up with TRBD1. The CDR3 consists of 16 residues. Germline V CDR1 and CDR2: SGDLS, YYNGEE. V shed 4 bases, J shed 2 bases, and the junction held 7 bases outside the gene matches. The DNA for the CDR3 is TGTGCCAGCAGCCCCGAAGGGACAGGGACTGGAAACACCATATATTTT. This sequence encodes CASSPEGTGTGNTIYF. Full variable domain (missing parts from reference TRBV9 and TRBJ1-3): DSGVTQTPKHLITATGQRVTLRCSPRSGDLSVYWYQQSLDQGLQFLIQYYNGEERAKGNILERFSAQQFPDLHSELNLSSLELGDSALYFCASSPEGTGTGNTIYFGEGSWLTVV.

This clone showed up just once. The CDR3 reads CASSRNLGSSNQPQHF. CDR3 DNA sequence: TGTGCCAGCAGTCGAAATCTGGGGAGTAGCAATCAGCCCCAGCATTTT. The chain combines TRBV28 with TRBJ1-5; D remains unclear. V was pared by 5 bases and J by 0 bases, with 14 bases between. The CDR3 totals 16 residues. Germline V CDR1 and CDR2: MDHEN, SYDVKM.

The chain couples TRBV5-1 to TRBJ2-5; 7 nucleotides agree with TRBD2. V lost 5 bases, J lost 2 bases, and 12 bases stayed unmatched. Germline V CDR1 and CDR2: SGHRS, YFSETQ. The CDR3 consists of 16 residues. Here the CDR3 reads CASRYRAAGLQETQYF. The CDR3 nucleotides are TGCGCCAGCAGGTATAGGGCGGCGGGACTACAAGAGACCCAGTACTTC. Based on the CDR3 plus reference TRBV5-1 and TRBJ2-5, the full variable domain is KAGVTQTPRYLIKTRGQQVTLSCSPISGHRSVSWYQQTPGQGLQFLFEYFSETQRNKGNFPGRFSGRQFSNSRSEMNVSTLELGDSALYLCASRYRAAGLQETQYFGPGTRLLVL.

This clone came up once. The CDR3 sequence: CASSFGGNSNQPQHF. The CDR3, as DNA: TGTGCCAGCAGCTTCGGCGGTAATAGCAATCAGCCCCAGCATTTT. The chain carries TRBV5-4 and TRBJ1-5; D unclear. V was trimmed by 2 bases and J by 0 bases, leaving 9 bases between them. The germline CDR1 and CDR2 sequences are SGHNT and YYREEE (reference sequence). The CDR3 runs 15 residues.

The chain has TRBV6-5 and TRBJ1-1, with TRBD1 matching over 7 bases. The CDR3 sequence is 16 residues long. Germline V gene data show CDR1 as MNHEY and CDR2 as SVGAGI. V lost 3 bases, J lost 1 base, and 8 bases stayed unmatched. As DNA, the CDR3 is TGTGCCAGCAGTTATCAATCCGGGACAGCGAACACTGAAGCTTTCTTT. This gives the protein CASSYQSGTANTEAFF.